What follows are 10 T cell receptor beta chains derived from one specimen sequenced in a study of vaccination and CD4 T cells after COVID-19. Treatment reported: approximately 9-day PBMC culture with coronavirus spike peptide pools or control peptides (ViraFEST assay). The assay that was used to sequence DNA from cultured CD4+ T cells was the Oncomine TCR Beta short-read assay. From the PCR reads, TCRdb called clonotypes with MiXCR, one entry per CDR3 protein. Among 15,000 or so distinct CDR3 sequences listed, 50% to 60% were seen once. These TCRs' antigens remain unknown. The sequences come from CD4+ T cells from blood, cultured in vitro, collected before SARS-CoV-2 vaccination. Receptor source: a human donor who had recovered from COVID-19.

The rearrangement joins TRBV5-4 to TRBJ2-7; 12 bases fit TRBD2. J was trimmed by 6 bases and V by 4 bases; bases with no gene match: 11. The length of the CDR3 is 16 residues. CDR1 is SGHNT, CDR2 YYREEE, per germline (reference sequence). CDR3 coding DNA: TGTGCCAGCAGCCAAGAGCTAGCGGGAGGGCCGAGCGAGCAGTACTTC. This gives the protein CASSQELAGGPSEQYF.

CDR3: CASSQRTASYEQYF. The DNA for the CDR3 is TGTGCCAGTAGTCAGAGGACAGCCTCCTACGAGCAGTACTTC. The chain combines TRBV19 with TRBJ2-7; a possible D gene is TRBD1 (6 bases). Germline loops: CDR1 LNHDA, CDR2 SQIVND (reference sequence). Trimming removed 5 bases at V and 0 bases at J, with 11 bases between. CDR3 length equals 14 residues.

A few counts support this clonotype. This sequence joins TRBV20-1 and TRBJ2-1, with D perhaps being TRBD1 or TRBD2 (6 bases each). The germline V gene has CDR1 DFQATT and CDR2 SNEGSKA (reference sequence). The CDR3 contains 17 residues. Trimming pared 5 bases from V and 5 bases from J, leaving 25 bases between. The CDR3 loop is CSAPVGGLLRRDNEQFF. CDR3 in DNA: TGCAGTGCTCCGGTTGGGGGGCTTTTGAGGCGGGACAATGAGCAGTTCTTC.

This clonotype was found a few times. The gene calls are TRBV27 and TRBJ1-1; TRBD1 matches at 8 bases. The germline V gene encodes CDR1 MNHEY and CDR2 SMNVEV (reference sequence). The V segment lost 4 bases and the J segment 1 base; nucleotides outside the gene matches: 5. This CDR3 spans 15 amino acids. CDR3 protein: CASSSPDRANTEAFF. DNA for the CDR3: TGTGCCAGCAGTTCTCCGGACAGGGCGAACACTGAAGCTTTCTTT.

The chain joins TRBV19 to TRBJ2-5; D is uncertain. V lost 3 bases and J lost 2, with 10 bases in between. The CDR3 loop spans 14 amino acids. From germline, CDR1 is LNHDA and CDR2 SQIVND (reference sequence). CDR3 DNA sequence: TGTGCCAGTAGTATCCCAGGTCTACAAGAGACCCAGTACTTC. It codes for CASSIPGLQETQYF.

This chain uses TRBV27 with TRBJ2-7; D is unresolved. CDR1 is MNHEY and CDR2 is SMNVEV in the germline V gene (reference sequence). Trimming took 3 bases from V and 4 from J, leaving 10 bases between them. The CDR3 runs to 13 residues. This chain's CDR3 is CASSFGVLYEQYF. Written as DNA, the CDR3 is TGTGCCAGCAGTTTTGGGGTTCTGTACGAGCAGTACTTC.

This chain connects TRBV6-1 to TRBJ2-6; D is perhaps TRBD2 (5 bases). The germline CDR1 and CDR2 sequences are MNHNS and SASEGT. This CDR3 has 14 amino acids. The V and J ends lost 5 bases and 6 bases respectively, with 11 bases between them. This CDR3 reads CASSLRLAANVLTF. Here the CDR3 DNA reads TGTGCCAGCAGTCTTCGCCTAGCGGCCAACGTCCTGACTTTC.

This clonotype is a singleton in its sample. V and J are TRBV7-3 and TRBJ2-3; D is undetermined. Trimming left V 1 base short and J 2 bases short, with 10 bases between. CDR3 length: 15 amino acids. Germline assignment: CDR1 SGHTA and CDR2 FQGTGA. CDR3 in amino acids: CASSLNGGATDTQYF. The CDR3 DNA reads as TGTGCCAGCAGCTTAAATGGTGGTGCCACAGATACGCAGTATTTT. Using reference TRBV7-3 and TRBJ2-3 for the parts outside the CDR3, the full variable domain is GAGVSQTPSNKVTEKGKYVELRCDPISGHTALYWYRQSLGQGPEFLIYFQGTGAADDSGLPNDRFFAVRPEGSVSTLKIQRTERGDSAVYLCASSLNGGATDTQYFGPGTRLTVL.

V is TRBV7-8 and J is TRBJ2-1; unclear D gene. Per the germline V gene, CDR1 is SGHVS and CDR2 is FQNEAQ. The CDR3 is 12 amino acids. Trimming cost V 0 bases and J 12 bases, with 9 bases left between them. The CDR3 DNA reads as TGTGCCAGCAGCTTAGCAAATAGTAGGCAGTTCTTC. It codes for CASSLANSRQFF.

The V call is TRBV7-8, the J call TRBJ2-3; possible D gene TRBD2, 5 bases. Germline V gene lookup returns CDR1 SGHVS and CDR2 FQNEAQ. Trimming shortened V by 4 bases and J by 1 base, and 15 bases separated the two germline ends. The CDR3 consists of 16 residues. CDR3 sequence (DNA): TGTGCCAGCAGCTCGAGAACTAGATTTGGCACAGATACGCAGTATTTT. It is translated as CASSSRTRFGTDTQYF.